This entry concerns a single T cell receptor beta chain. Its antigen specificity is not known. The CDR3 starts with the cysteine, ends with the phenylalanine, and has 14 residues. The DNA is not on file. The germline V gene supplies CDR1 SGHRS and CDR2 YFSETQ. These data are taken from a study of T cells expressing NK-cell markers (dated by TCRdb to the early 2020s). Regarding the study in general: In sorted CD3+CD56+NKG2C+, CD3+CD56+NKG2C- and CD3+CD56-NKG2C+ T-cell subsets from 7 or 8 donors, TCR beta-chain repertoires were profiled. The eight sequenced donors were randomly selected healthy volunteers, three men and five women. Of the eight sequenced donors, seven were found to be HCMV-seropositive and one was found to be HCMV-seronegative. Illumina HiSeq 2000/2500, MiSeq or NextSeq was used to sequence libraries as 2 x 150 bp reads.

General findings and caveats noted by the study authors: Whether the expanded NKG2C-expressing T cell clones were specific for HCMV antigens remained unclear. Those dominant clonotypes were again the most abundant among CD3+CD56-NKG2C+ cells in a handful of donors, at roughly 25-60.1%. For roughly six donors, the dominant CD3+CD56+NKG2C+ clonotypes were among the top 10 CD8+ clonotypes and accounted for roughly 1.0-7.5% of CD8+ T cells.

Sequencing was performed on an Illumina HiSeq 2000. TCR beta cDNA libraries were made by 5'RACE template switching that added a universal primer site and unique molecular identifiers. Synthesis of cDNA was primed from the TCR beta constant segment and was followed by two consecutive PCR amplification steps. Turning to the authors' computational methods: Reads were demultiplexed and grouped by UMI with MIGEC, and clonotypes were assembled and quantified with MiTCR. To remove erroneous sequences, TCR cDNA sequences were retained only when supported by two or more reads. The tcR package was used for downstream repertoire analysis, and clonotypes were matched between fractions using CDR3 nucleotide sequence together with V segment. VDJmatch was used to annotate antigen specificity against VDJdb, with one amino acid substitution allowed in CDR3. TCRdb reprocessed the reads and provides one entry for every CDR3 protein sequence; no DNA is given. Here the V and J calls rest on TCRdb's processing, not on the authors' analysis. The sample table gives some 500,000 distinct CDR3 sequences. Around 1.4% of the sample belongs to the ten largest clones.

HCMV serostatus was determined by detecting HCMV-specific IgG in serum with a commercial ELISA kit. Ficoll density gradient centrifugation was used to isolate peripheral blood mononuclear cells from blood. The chain couples TRBV5-1 to TRBJ2-1; TCRdb's D gene call, TRBD2, goes unchecked for lack of DNA. The clonotype originates from a woman aged 45-60 years in good health. Donor details come from another sample of the same person, matched by shared clones. Sequences were obtained from blood T cells: a sorted CD56 or NKG2C T cell subset, CD4+ or CD8+ T cells, or bulk PBMC T cells (not recorded which). For the CDR3, the sequence is CASRSASLAVEQFF.